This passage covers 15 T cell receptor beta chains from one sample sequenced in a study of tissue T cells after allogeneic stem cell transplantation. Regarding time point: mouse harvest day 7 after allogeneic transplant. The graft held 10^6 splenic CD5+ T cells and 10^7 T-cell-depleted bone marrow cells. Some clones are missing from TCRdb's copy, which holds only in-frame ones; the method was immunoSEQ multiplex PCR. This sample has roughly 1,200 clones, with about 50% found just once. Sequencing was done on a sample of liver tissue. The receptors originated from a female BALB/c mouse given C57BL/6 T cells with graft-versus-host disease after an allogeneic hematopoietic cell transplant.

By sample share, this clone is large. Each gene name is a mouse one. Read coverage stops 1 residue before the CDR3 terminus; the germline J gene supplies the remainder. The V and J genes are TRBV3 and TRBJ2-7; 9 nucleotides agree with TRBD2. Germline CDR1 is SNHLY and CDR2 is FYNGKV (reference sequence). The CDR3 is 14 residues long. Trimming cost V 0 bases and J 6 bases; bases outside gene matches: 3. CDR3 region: CASSLAGGAAEQYF. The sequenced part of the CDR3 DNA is TGTGCCAGCAGCTTAGCTGGGGGGGCAGCTGAACAGTAC.

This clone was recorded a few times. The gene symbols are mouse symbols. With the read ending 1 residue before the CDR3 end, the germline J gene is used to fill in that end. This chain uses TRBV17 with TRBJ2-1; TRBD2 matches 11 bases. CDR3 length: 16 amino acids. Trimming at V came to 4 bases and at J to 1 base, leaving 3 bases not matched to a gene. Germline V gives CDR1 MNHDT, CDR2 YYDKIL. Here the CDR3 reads CASSITGGANYAEQFF. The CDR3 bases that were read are TGTGCTAGCAGTATCACTGGGGGGGCGAACTATGCTGAGCAGTTC.

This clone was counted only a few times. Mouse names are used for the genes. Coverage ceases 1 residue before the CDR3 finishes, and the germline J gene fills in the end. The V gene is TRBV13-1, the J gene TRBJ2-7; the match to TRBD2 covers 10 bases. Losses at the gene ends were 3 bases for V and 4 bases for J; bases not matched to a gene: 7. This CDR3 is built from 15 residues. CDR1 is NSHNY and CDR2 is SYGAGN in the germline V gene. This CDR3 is CASSGTGGGRYEQYF. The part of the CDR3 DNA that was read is TGTGCCAGCAGTGGAACTGGGGGGGGGAGATATGAACAGTAC.

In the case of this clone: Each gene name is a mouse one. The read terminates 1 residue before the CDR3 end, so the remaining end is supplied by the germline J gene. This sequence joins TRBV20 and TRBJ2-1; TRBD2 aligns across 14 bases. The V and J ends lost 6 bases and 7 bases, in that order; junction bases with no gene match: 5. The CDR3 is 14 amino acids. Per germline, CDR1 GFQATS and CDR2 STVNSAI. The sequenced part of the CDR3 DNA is TGTGGTGCGCGGGACTGGGGGGGCGGAGCTGAGCAGTTC. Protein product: CGARDWGGGAEQF. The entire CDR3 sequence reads CGARDWGGGAEQFF.

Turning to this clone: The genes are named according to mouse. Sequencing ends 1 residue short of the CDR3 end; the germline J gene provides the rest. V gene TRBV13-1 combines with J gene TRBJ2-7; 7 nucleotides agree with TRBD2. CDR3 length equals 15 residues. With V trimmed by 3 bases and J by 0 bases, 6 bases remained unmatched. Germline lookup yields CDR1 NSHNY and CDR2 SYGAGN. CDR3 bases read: TGTGCCAGCAGTGGTCCGGGGGGGAGCTCCTATGAACAGTAC. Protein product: CASSGPGGSSYEQY. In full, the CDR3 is CASSGPGGSSYEQYF.

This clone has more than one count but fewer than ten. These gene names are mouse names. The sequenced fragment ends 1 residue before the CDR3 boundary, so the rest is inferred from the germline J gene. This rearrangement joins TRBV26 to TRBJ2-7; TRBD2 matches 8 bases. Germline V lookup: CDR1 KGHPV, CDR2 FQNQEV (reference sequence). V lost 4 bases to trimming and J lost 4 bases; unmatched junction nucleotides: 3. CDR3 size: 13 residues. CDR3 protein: CASSPGLGYEQYF. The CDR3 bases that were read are TGTGCCAGCAGTCCCGGACTGGGATATGAACAGTAC.

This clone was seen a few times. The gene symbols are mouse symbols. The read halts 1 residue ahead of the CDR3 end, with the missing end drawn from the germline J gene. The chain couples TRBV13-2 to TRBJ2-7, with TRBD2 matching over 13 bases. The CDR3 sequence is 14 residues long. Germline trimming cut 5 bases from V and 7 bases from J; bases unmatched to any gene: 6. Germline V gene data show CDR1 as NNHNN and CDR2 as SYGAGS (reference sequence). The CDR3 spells CASGGLGGLREQYF. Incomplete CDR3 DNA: TGTGCCAGCGGCGGACTGGGGGGGCTGAGGGAACAGTAC.

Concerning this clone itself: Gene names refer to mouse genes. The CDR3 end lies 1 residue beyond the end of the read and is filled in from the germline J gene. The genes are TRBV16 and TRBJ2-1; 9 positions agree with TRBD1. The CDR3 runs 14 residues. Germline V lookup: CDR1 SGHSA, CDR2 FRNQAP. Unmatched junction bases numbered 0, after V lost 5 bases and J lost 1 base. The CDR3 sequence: CASSGTGNYAEQFF. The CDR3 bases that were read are TGTGCAAGCAGCGGGACAGGGAACTATGCTGAGCAGTTC.

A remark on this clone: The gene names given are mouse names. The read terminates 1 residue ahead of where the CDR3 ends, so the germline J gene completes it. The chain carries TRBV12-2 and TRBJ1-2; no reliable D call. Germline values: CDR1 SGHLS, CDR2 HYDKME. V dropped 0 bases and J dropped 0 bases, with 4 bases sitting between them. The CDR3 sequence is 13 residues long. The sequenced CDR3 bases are TGTGCCAGCTCTCTCGGGACAAACTCCGACTACACC. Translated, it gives CASSLGTNSDYT. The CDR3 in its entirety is CASSLGTNSDYTF.

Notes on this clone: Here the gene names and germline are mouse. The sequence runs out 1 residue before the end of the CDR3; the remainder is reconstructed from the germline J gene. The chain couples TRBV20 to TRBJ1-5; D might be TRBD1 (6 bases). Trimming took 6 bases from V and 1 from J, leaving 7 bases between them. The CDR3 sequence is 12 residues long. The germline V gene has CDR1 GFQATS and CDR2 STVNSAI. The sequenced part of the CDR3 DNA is TGTGGTGCCGGGACAAACAACCAGGCTCCGCTT. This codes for CGAGTNNQAPL. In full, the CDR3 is CGAGTNNQAPLF. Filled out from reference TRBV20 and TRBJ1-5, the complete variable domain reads GALVYQYPRRTICKSGTSMRMECQAVGFQATSVAWYRQSPQKTFELIALSTVNSAIKYEQNFTQEKFPISHPNLSFSSMTVLNAYLEDRGLYLCGAGTNNQAPLFGEGTRLSVL.

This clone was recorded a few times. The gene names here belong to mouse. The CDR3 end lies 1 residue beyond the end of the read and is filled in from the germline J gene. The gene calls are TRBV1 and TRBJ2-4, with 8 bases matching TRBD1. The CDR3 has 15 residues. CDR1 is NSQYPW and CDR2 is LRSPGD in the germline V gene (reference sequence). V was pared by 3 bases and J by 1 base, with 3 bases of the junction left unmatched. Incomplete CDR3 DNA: TGCACCTGCAGTGCTGGACAGGGTGGTCAAAACACCTTGTAC. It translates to CTCSAGQGGQNTLY. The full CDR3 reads CTCSAGQGGQNTLYF.

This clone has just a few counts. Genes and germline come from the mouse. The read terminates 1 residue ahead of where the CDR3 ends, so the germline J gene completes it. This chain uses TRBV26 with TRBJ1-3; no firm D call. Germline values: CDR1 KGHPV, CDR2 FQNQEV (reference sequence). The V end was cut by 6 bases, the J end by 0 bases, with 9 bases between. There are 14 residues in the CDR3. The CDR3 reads CASSLTYSGNTLYF. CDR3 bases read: TGTGCCAGCAGCCTGACATATTCTGGAAATACGCTCTAT.

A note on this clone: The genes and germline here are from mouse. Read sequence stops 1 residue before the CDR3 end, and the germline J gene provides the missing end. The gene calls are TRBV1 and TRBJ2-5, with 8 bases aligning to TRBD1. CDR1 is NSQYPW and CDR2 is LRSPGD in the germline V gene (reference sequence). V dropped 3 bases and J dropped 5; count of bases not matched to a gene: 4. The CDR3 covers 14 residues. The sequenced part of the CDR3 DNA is TGCACCTGCAGTGCCGGACAGGGAGGAGACACCCAGTAC. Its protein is CTCSAGQGGDTQY. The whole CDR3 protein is CTCSAGQGGDTQYF.

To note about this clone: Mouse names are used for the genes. The CDR3 bases that were read are TGTGCCAGCTCTCTGCTGGGGTGGGAACAGTAC. Amino acids: CASSLLGWEQY. The full CDR3 protein reads CASSLLGWEQYF. The gene calls are TRBV12-1 and TRBJ2-7; D may be TRBD2 (6 bases). The read ends 1 residue early relative to the CDR3; the germline J gene fills the gap. The V gene lost 1 base and the J gene lost 7 bases, with 10 bases spanning the gap. The CDR3 runs to 12 residues. Germline values: CDR1 SGHSN, CDR2 HYEKVE.

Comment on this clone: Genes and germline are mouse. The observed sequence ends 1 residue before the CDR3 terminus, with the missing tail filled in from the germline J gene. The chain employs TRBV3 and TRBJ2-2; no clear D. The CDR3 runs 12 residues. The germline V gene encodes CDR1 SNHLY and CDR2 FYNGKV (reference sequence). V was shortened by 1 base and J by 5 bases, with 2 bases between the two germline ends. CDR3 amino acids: CASSLVTGQLYF. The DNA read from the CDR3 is TGTGCCAGCAGCTTAGTTACCGGGCAGCTCTAC. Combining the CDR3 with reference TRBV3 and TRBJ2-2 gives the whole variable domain GPKVLQIPSHQIIDMGQMVTLNCDPVSNHLYFYWYKQILGQQMEFLVNFYNGKVMEKSKLFKDQFSVERPDGSYFTLKIQPTALEDSAVYFCASSLVTGQLYFGEGSKLTVL.